The 18 T cell receptor beta chains presented below share a single source sample, sequenced in a study of blood T cell repertoires in COVID-19. TCRdb's table, derived via immunoSEQ multiplex PCR, lists solely in-frame clones and lacks some. The profile shows some 35,000 clones, about 88% of them singletons. Sequenced material: peripheral blood. The receptors come from a man aged 65 to 79 with active COVID-19.

In its sample, this clone was seen once. The CDR3 reads CASSQAGRNTGELFF. The CDR3 DNA reads TGCGCCAGCAGCCAAGCGGGGAGGAACACCGGGGAGCTGTTTTTT. The J gene is TRBJ2-2, the V gene TRBV4-1, with D possibly being TRBD2 (5 bases). The CDR3 contains 15 residues. In germline, CDR1 is MGHRA, CDR2 YSYEKL. V was clipped by 1 base and J by 1 base, with 7 bases between them.

The chain uses TRBV2 and TRBJ2-3, with 14 bases matching TRBD2. CDR1 SNHLY and CDR2 FYNNEI come from the germline V gene. V lost 6 bases and J lost 5; bases outside the gene matches: 7. This CDR3 comprises 16 residues. CDR3 DNA: TGTGCCAGCAGACCCGGACTAGCGGGGGGCGTAGATACGCAGTATTTT. Its translation: CASRPGLAGGVDTQYF.

The chain recombines TRBV3-1 (or the pseudogene TRBV3-2) with TRBJ1-3, with D perhaps matching TRBD1 (6 bases). The CDR3 is 16 residues long. Germline values: CDR1 LGHDT, CDR2 YNNKEL (reference sequence). Trimming shortened V by 5 bases and J by 4 bases, and 18 bases separated the two germline ends. CDR3 coding DNA: TGTGCCAGCAGCAAAACCGGGACACTTGTCGGAAACACCATATATTTT. Its translation is CASSKTGTLVGNTIYF.

This clone was detected a few times. The gene calls are TRBV4-1 and TRBJ2-2, with 7 positions matching TRBD1. V lost 1 base and J lost 1; bases outside the gene matches: 3. The germline V gene encodes CDR1 MGHRA and CDR2 YSYEKL. The CDR3 spans 16 residues. CDR3: CASSQGGGWNTGELFF. As DNA, the CDR3 is TGCGCCAGCAGCCAAGGAGGGGGCTGGAACACCGGGGAGCTGTTTTTT.

This clone came up a few times. The chain carries TRBV24-1 and TRBJ2-2; a weak D match, TRBD1 (6 bases). The CDR3 runs to 14 residues. Germline V lookup: CDR1 KGHDR, CDR2 SFDVKD. The V and J ends lost 0 bases and 7 bases respectively, with 8 bases between them. DNA of the CDR3: TGTGCCACCAGTGATTTGGGGGGCCTCGGGGAGCTGTTTTTT. It is translated as CATSDLGGLGELFF.

The chain links TRBV5-1 to TRBJ2-5; 8 nucleotides match TRBD2. V trimming: 3 bases; J trimming: 4 bases; junction bases outside the gene matches: 5. Germline lookup yields CDR1 SGHRS and CDR2 YFSETQ. The length of the CDR3 is 14 residues. The CDR3 nucleotides read TGCGCCAGCAGCTCCGGGACTAGATCAGAGACCCAGTACTTC. Amino acids: CASSSGTRSETQYF. Complete variable domain (other parts from reference TRBV5-1 and TRBJ2-5): KAGVTQTPRYLIKTRGQQVTLSCSPISGHRSVSWYQQTPGQGLQFLFEYFSETQRNKGNFPGRFSGRQFSNSRSEMNVSTLELGDSALYLCASSSGTRSETQYFGPGTRLLVL.

The chain has TRBV18 and TRBJ2-7; 7 nucleotides align to TRBD2. V lost 3 bases and J lost 5; bases outside the gene matches: 10. Germline V gives CDR1 KGHSH, CDR2 LQKENI. There are 15 residues in the CDR3. DNA for the CDR3: TGTGCCAGCTCACCCTGGCCTGGGGGGGTCAACGAGCAGTACTTC. Its protein is CASSPWPGGVNEQYF.

This chain links TRBV18 with TRBJ2-7; 9 positions match TRBD1. Germline CDR1 KGHSH, CDR2 LQKENI. CDR3 length equals 15 residues. V was clipped by 6 bases and J by 2 bases; unmatched bases: 8. The CDR3 bases are TGTGCCAGCTCCCAAGGCGGGACAGGGACCTACGAGCAGTACTTC. Translating gives CASSQGGTGTYEQYF.

The chain has TRBV28 and TRBJ2-5, with TRBD1 as a possible D gene (5 bases). Trimming took off 6 bases at V and 5 bases at J, with 10 bases between the two ends. Germline V CDR1 and CDR2: MDHEN, SYDVKM. The CDR3 has 12 residues. The CDR3 reads CASRGVTETQYF. Here the CDR3 DNA reads TGTGCCAGCAGAGGGGTGACGGAGACCCAGTACTTC.

This chain uses TRBV9 with TRBJ1-5, with 7 bases aligning to TRBD1. Germline values: CDR1 SGDLS, CDR2 YYNGEE. This CDR3 contains 17 residues. V lost 4 bases, J lost 0 bases, and 10 bases stayed unmatched. This chain's CDR3 is CASSSPGQLYSNQPQHF. The CDR3 DNA reads as TGTGCCAGCAGCTCCCCGGGACAGCTTTATAGCAATCAGCCCCAGCATTTT.

The rearrangement joins TRBV28 to TRBJ1-1; tentative D call: TRBD1 (6 bases). This CDR3 spans 18 amino acids. Germline V CDR1 and CDR2: MDHEN, SYDVKM. Trimming removed 3 bases at V and 5 bases at J, with 25 bases between. CDR3 in amino acids: CASSLNSAGHGVDTEAFF. The CDR3 DNA reads as TGTGCCAGCAGTTTGAATTCAGCGGGACACGGGGTCGATACTGAAGCTTTCTTT.

About this clone: The sample holds other DNA sequences that translate to the same CDR3. The chain has TRBV5-1 and TRBJ2-5, with 8 bases lining up with TRBD1. The CDR3 has 16 residues. The V and J ends lost 5 bases and 2 bases, in that order; junction bases with no gene match: 11. CDR1 and CDR2 (germline): SGHRS, YFSETQ. CDR3 protein: CASSGGTGGYQETQYF. DNA of the CDR3: TGCGCCAGCAGTGGGGGGACAGGAGGGTATCAAGAGACCCAGTACTTC.

The rearrangement joins TRBV3-1 (or the pseudogene TRBV3-2) to TRBJ2-1, with TRBD2 matching 12 bases. The V segment lost 0 bases and the J segment 5 bases; nucleotides outside the gene matches: 5. CDR3 length equals 17 residues. Per germline, CDR1 LGHDT and CDR2 YNNKEL (reference sequence). CDR3 protein: CASSQDGLAGRDNEQFF. In DNA form, the CDR3 reads TGTGCCAGCAGCCAAGATGGACTAGCGGGACGAGACAATGAGCAGTTCTTC.

The sample holds one count of this clone. J is TRBJ2-7 and V is TRBV3-1 (or the pseudogene TRBV3-2), with 8 bases fitting TRBD1. V was clipped by 4 bases and J by 6 bases; unmatched bases: 2. The CDR3 runs to 12 residues. Germline loops: CDR1 LGHDT, CDR2 YNNKEL (reference sequence). CDR3 residues: CASSRQGIEQYF. CDR3 nucleotide sequence: TGTGCCAGCAGCCGACAGGGGATCGAGCAGTACTTC.

The chain is built from TRBV4-3 and TRBJ1-2; 9 positions agree with TRBD1. With V trimmed by 2 bases and J by 2 bases, 3 bases remained unmatched. Germline lookup yields CDR1 LGHNA and CDR2 YSLEER. The CDR3 has 15 residues. CDR3 sequence reads: CASSQHRGLNYGYTF. For the CDR3, the DNA is TGCGCCAGCAGCCAACACAGGGGGCTCAACTATGGCTACACCTTC.

The CDR3 here is CASSPQAANTEAFF. The DNA of the CDR3 is TGTGCCAGCTCACCACAGGCGGCGAACACTGAAGCTTTCTTT. The chain employs TRBV18 and TRBJ1-1; D is undetermined. The CDR3 runs 14 residues. CDR1 KGHSH and CDR2 LQKENI come from the germline V gene. The V end was cut by 1 base, the J end by 1 base, with 7 bases between.

This sequence joins TRBV12-3 or TRBV12-4 and TRBJ2-7; D remains unclear. This CDR3 comprises 11 residues. The V end lost 5 bases, the J end lost 2 bases, and 4 bases lay between the germline ends. DNA of the CDR3: TGTGCCAGCAGTCCGGCCTACGAGCAGTACTTC. This encodes CASSPAYEQYF.

This chain links TRBV6-1 with TRBJ2-5, with TRBD1 matching over 8 bases. The trim removed 5 bases at V and 2 bases at J, leaving 1 base unmatched. The CDR3 spans 13 residues. Germline loops: CDR1 MNHNS, CDR2 SASEGT. CDR3 bases: TGTGCCAGCAGTCGGGACAGGCAAGAGACCCAGTACTTC. As protein: CASSRDRQETQYF.